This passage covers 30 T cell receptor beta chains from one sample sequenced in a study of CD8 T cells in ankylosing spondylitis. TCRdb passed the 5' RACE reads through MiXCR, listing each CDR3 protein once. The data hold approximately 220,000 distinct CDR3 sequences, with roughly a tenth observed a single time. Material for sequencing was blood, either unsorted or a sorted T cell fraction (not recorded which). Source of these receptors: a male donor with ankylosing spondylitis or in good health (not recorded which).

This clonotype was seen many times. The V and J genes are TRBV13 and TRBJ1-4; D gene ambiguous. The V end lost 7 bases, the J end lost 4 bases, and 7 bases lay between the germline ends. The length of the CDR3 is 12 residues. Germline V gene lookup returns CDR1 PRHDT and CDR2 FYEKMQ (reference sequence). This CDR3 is CASKRSNEKLFF. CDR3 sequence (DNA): TGTGCCAGCAAGAGGAGTAATGAAAAACTGTTTTTT.

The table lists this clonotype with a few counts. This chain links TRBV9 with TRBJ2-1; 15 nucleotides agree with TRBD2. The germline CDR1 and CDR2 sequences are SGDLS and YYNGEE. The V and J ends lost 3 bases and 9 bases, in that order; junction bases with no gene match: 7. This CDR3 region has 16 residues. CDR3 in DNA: TGTGCCAGCAGCGCGGGACTAGCGGGGGGTAGTATTGAGCAGTTCTTC. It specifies CASSAGLAGGSIEQFF.

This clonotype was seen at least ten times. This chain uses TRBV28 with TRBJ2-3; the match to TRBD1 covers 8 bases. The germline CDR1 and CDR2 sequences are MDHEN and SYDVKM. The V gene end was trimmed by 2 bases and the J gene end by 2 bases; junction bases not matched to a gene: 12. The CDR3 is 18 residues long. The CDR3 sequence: CASSLAGGFNLPTDTQYF. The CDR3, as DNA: TGTGCCAGCAGTTTAGCAGGGGGCTTCAACCTTCCCACAGATACGCAGTATTTT.

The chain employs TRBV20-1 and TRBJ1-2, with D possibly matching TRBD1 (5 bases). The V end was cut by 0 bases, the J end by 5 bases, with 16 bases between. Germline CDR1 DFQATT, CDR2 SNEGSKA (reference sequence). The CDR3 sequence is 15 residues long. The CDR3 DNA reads TGCAGTGCTAGAGATCCGGGGGGGGTGGATTATGGCTACACCTTC. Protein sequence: CSARDPGGVDYGYTF.

The CDR3 reads CASRWSYNEQFF. Written as DNA, the CDR3 is TGTGCCAGCCGGTGGTCCTACAATGAGCAGTTCTTC. This rearrangement joins TRBV12-3 or TRBV12-4 to TRBJ2-1; D is undetermined. The CDR3 sequence is 12 residues long. V dropped 8 bases and J dropped 1 base, with 6 bases sitting between them.

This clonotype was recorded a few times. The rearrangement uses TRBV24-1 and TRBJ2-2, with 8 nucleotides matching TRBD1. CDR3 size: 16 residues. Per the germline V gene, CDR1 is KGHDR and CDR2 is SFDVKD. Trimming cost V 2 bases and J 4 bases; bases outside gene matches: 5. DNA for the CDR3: TGTGCCACCAGTGATTCCCGACAGGGGCGCACCGGGGAGCTGTTTTTT. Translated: CATSDSRQGRTGELFF.

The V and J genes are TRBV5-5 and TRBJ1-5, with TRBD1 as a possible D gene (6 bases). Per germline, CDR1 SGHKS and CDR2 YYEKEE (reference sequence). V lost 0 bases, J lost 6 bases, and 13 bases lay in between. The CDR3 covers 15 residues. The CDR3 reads CASSLDREEGQPQHF. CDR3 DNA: TGTGCCAGCAGCTTGGACAGGGAGGAGGGTCAGCCCCAGCATTTT. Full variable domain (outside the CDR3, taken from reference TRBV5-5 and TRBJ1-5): DAGVTQSPTHLIKTRGQQVTLRCSPISGHKSVSWYQQVLGQGPQFIFQYYEKEERGRGNFPDRFSARQFPNYSSELNVNALLLGDSALYLCASSLDREEGQPQHFGDGTRLSIL.

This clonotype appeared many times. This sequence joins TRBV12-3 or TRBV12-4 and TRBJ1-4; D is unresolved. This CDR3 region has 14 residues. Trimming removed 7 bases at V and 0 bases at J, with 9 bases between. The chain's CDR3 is CASTQGATNEKLFF. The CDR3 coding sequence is TGTGCCAGCACCCAAGGAGCAACTAATGAAAAACTGTTTTTT.

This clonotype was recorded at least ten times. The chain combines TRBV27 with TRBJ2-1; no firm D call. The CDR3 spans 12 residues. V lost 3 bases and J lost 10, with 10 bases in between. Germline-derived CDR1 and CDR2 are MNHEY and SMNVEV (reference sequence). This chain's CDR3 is CASSLISGEQFF. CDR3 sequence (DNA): TGTGCCAGCAGTTTGATTTCAGGAGAGCAGTTCTTC.

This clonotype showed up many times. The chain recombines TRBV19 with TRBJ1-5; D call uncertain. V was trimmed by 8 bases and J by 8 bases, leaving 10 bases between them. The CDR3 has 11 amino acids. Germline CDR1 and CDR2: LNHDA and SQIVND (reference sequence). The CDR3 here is CASRRFEPQHF. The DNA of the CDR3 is TGTGCCAGTCGAAGGTTTGAGCCCCAGCATTTT. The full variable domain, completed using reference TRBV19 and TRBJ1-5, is DGGITQSPKYLFRKEGQNVTLSCEQNLNHDAMYWYRQDPGQGLRLIYYSQIVNDFQKGDIAEGYSVSREKKESFPLTVTSAQKNPTAFYLCASRRFEPQHFGDGTRLSIL.

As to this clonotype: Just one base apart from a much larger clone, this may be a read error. CDR3 nucleotide sequence: TGTGCCAGCAGCTTGGAGAGGGAGCTGCTTTTT. As protein: CASSLERELLF. The genes are TRBV5-6 and TRBJ2-2; tentatively, D is TRBD2 (5 bases). The germline V gene encodes CDR1 SGHDT and CDR2 YYEEEE. This CDR3 comprises 11 residues.

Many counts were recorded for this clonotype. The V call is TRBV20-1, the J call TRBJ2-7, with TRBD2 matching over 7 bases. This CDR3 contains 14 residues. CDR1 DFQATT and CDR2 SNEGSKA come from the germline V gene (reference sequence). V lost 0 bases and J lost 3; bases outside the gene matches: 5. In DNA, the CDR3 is TGCAGTGCTAGAGACGTGGGACTACTCTACGAGCAGTACTTC. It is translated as CSARDVGLLYEQYF.

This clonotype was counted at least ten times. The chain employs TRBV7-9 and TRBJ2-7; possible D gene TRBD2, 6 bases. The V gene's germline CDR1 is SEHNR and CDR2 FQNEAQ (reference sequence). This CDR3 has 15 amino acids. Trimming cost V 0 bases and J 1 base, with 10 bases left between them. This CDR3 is CASSLAPGLSYEQYF. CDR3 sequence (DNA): TGTGCCAGCAGCTTAGCGCCGGGACTGTCCTACGAGCAGTACTTC.

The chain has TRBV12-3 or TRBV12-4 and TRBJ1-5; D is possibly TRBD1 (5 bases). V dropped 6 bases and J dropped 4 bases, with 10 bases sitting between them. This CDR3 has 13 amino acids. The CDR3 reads CASSGTTNQPQHF. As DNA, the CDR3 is TGTGCCAGCAGCGGGACGACTAATCAGCCCCAGCATTTT.

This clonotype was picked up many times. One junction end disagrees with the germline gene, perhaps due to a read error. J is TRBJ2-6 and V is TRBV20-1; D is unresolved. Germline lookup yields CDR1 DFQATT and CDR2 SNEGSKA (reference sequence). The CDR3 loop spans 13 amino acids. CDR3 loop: CSAHLPGANVLTF. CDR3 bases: TGCAGTGCCCACCTTCCTGGTGCCAACGTCCTGACTTTC.

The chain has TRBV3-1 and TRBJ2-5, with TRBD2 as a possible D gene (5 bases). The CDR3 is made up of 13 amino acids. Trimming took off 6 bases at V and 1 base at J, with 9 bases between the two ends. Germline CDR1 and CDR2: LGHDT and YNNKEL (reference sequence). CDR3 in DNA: TGTGCCAGCAGACCCCGGGGCCAAGAGACCCAGTACTTC. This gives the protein CASRPRGQETQYF.

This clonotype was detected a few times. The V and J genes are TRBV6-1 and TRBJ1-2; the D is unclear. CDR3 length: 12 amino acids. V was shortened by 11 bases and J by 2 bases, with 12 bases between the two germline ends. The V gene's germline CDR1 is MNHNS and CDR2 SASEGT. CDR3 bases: TGTGCCGCCTCGGGGAGGAACTATGGCTACACCTTC. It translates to CAASGRNYGYTF.

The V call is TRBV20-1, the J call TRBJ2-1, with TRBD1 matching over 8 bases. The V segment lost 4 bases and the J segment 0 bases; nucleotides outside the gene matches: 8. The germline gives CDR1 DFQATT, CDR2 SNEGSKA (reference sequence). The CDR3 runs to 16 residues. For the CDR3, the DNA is TGCAGTGCTACGGACAGGGCCGAAAGCTCCTACAATGAGCAGTTCTTC. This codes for CSATDRAESSYNEQFF.

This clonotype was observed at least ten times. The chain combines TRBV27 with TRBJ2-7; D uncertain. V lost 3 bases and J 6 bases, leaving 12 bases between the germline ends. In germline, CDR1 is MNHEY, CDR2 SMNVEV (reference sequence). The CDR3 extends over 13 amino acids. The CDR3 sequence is CASSFAPSGEQYF. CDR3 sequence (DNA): TGTGCCAGCAGTTTCGCCCCGTCGGGCGAGCAGTACTTC.

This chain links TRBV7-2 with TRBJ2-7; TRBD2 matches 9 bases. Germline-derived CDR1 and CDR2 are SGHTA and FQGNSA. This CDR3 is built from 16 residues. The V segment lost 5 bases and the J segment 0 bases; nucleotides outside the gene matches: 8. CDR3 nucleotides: TGTGCCAGCAGCATCGATAGCGGGGGAAGCTCCTACGAGCAGTACTTC. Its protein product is CASSIDSGGSSYEQYF.

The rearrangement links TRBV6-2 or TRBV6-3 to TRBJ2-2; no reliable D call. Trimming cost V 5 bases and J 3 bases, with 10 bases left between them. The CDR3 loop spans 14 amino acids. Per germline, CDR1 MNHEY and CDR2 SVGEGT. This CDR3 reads CASSAQTDTGELFF. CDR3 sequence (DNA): TGTGCCAGCAGTGCCCAAACGGACACCGGGGAGCTGTTTTTT.

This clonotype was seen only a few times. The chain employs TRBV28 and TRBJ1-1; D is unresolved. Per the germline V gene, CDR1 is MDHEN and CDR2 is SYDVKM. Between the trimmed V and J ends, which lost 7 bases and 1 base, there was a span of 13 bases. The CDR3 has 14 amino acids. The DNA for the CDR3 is TGTGCCAGCAAGGTCGTCGGAGCGAACACTGAAGCTTTCTTT. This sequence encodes CASKVVGANTEAFF.

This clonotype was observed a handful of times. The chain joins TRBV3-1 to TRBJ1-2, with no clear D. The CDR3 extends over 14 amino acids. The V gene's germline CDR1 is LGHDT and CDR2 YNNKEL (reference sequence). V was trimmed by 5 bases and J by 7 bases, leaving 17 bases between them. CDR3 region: CASSYDQAPGGYTF. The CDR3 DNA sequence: TGTGCCAGCAGCTACGATCAGGCCCCTGGTGGCTACACCTTC.

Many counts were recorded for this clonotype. CDR3 nucleotide sequence: TGTGCCAGTAGTATTCCGGGCCAACGTCAGCCCCAGCATTTT. Protein product: CASSIPGQRQPQHF. The chain recombines TRBV19 with TRBJ1-5; no firm D call. CDR3 length: 14 amino acids. The ends were cut back, 3 bases at V and 6 bases at J, with 12 bases in the middle. From germline, CDR1 is LNHDA and CDR2 SQIVND (reference sequence). Variable domain in full (rest from reference TRBV19 and TRBJ1-5): DGGITQSPKYLFRKEGQNVTLSCEQNLNHDAMYWYRQDPGQGLRLIYYSQIVNDFQKGDIAEGYSVSREKKESFPLTVTSAQKNPTAFYLCASSIPGQRQPQHFGDGTRLSIL.

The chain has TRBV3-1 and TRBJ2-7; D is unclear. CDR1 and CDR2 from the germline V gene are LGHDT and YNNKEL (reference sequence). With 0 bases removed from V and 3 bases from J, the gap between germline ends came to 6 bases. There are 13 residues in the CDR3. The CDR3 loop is CASSQDGYYEQYF. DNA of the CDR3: TGTGCCAGCAGCCAAGATGGCTACTACGAGCAGTACTTC.

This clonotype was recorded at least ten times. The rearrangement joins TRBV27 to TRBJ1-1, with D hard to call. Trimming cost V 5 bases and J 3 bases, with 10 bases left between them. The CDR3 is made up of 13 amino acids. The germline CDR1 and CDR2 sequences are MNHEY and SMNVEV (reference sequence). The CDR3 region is CASSTDVYTEAFF. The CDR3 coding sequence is TGTGCCAGCAGTACGGACGTCTACACTGAAGCTTTCTTT.

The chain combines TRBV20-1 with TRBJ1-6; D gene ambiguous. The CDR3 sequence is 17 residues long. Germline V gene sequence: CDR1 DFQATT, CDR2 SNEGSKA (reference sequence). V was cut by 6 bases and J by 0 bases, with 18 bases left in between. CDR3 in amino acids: CSAMSGGLISYNSPLHF. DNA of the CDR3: TGCAGTGCGATGAGTGGAGGCCTTATCTCCTATAATTCACCCCTCCACTTT.

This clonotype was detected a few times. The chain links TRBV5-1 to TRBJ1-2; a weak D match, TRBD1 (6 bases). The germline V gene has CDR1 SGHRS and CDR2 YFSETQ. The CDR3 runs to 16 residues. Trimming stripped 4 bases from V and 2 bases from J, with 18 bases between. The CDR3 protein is CASSRPGGAVNYGYTF. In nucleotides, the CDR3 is TGCGCCAGCAGCCGCCCTGGGGGGGCGGTAAACTATGGCTACACCTTC.

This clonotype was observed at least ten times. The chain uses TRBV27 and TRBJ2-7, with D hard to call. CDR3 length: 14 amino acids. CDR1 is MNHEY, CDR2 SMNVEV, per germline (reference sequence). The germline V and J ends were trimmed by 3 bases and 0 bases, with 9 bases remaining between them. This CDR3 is CASSFRATSYEQYF. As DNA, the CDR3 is TGTGCCAGCAGTTTCCGGGCGACCTCCTACGAGCAGTACTTC.

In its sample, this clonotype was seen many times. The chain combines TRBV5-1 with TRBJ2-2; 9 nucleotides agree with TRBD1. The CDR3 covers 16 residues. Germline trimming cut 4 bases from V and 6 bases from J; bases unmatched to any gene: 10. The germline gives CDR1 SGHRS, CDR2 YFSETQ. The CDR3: CASSEGQGSGAGELFF. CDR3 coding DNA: TGCGCCAGCAGCGAAGGACAGGGGAGTGGCGCCGGGGAGCTGTTTTTT.